This T cell receptor beta chain was observed in a study of OX40 agonist ivuxolimab in advanced cancers. Study in general: In this cohort, patients received ivuxolimab, an agonistic anti-OX40 (CD134) antibody. Recorded diagnoses for dose-escalation patients were hepatocellular carcinoma, melanoma, renal cell or head and neck cancer.

The CDR3 spans 17 residues. The germline V gene has CDR1 SGHNT and CDR2 YYREEE (reference sequence). V was shortened by 2 bases and J by 3 bases, with 20 bases between the two germline ends. Using immunoSEQ multiplex PCR, the repertoire was profiled, and TCRdb retains in-frame clones only, with some absent. The sample contains about 69,000 clones, about nine tenths of which appear only once. This clone was detected only once. Its antigen is unidentified. Study outcomes and limitations: Both blood CD4+ and CD8+ T cells showed clonal growth by week 6 at 0.1 to 3.0 mg/kg.

The genes are TRBV5-4 and TRBJ1-2, with a weak D call TRBD1 (6 bases). This receptor was obtained from an adult with an advanced solid tumor such as melanoma, head and neck, liver or kidney cancer. The source was CD4+ or CD8+ T cells sorted from blood, collected in a trial of the OX40 agonist ivuxolimab. CDR3 amino acids: CASSFSLLGAVDYGYTF. DNA of the CDR3: TGTGCCAGCAGCTTTTCCTTGTTGGGGGCTGTTGACTATGGCTACACCTTC.